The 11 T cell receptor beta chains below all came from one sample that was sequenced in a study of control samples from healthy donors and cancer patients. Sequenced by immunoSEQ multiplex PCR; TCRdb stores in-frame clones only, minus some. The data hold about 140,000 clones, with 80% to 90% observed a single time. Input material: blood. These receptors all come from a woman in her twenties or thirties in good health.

Written as DNA, the CDR3 is TGTGCCACTAGACAAATGAACACTGAAGCTTTCTTT. Translating gives CATRQMNTEAFF. The chain recombines TRBV28 with TRBJ1-1; D not resolved. The CDR3 is 12 amino acids. Germline-derived CDR1 and CDR2 are MDHEN and SYDVKM. V was shortened by 10 bases and J by 0 bases, with 9 bases between the two germline ends.

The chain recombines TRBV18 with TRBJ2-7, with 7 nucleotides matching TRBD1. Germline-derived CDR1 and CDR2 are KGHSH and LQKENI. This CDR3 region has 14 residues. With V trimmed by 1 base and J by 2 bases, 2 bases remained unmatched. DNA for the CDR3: TGTGCCAGCTCACCACTAACAGGGGCCTACGAGCAGTACTTC. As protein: CASSPLTGAYEQYF. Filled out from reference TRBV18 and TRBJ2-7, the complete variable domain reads NAGVMQNPRHLVRRRGQEARLRCSPMKGHSHVYWYRQLPEEGLKFMVYLQKENIIDESGMPKERFSAEFPKEGPSILRIQQVVRGDSAAYFCASSPLTGAYEQYFGPGTRLTVT.

Here the CDR3 reads CASRGSYEQYF. The CDR3 DNA is TGTGCCAGCCGAGGCTCCTACGAGCAGTACTTC. V usage is TRBV28 and J usage is TRBJ2-7; D not resolved. V was cut by 8 bases and J by 0 bases, with 5 bases left in between. Germline-derived CDR1 and CDR2 are MDHEN and SYDVKM. This CDR3 has 11 residues. The full variable domain, rest sourced from reference TRBV28 and TRBJ2-7, is DVKVTQSSRYLVKRTGEKVFLECVQDMDHENMFWYRQDPGLGLRLIYFSYDVKMKEKGDIPEGYSVSREKKERFSLILESASTNQTSMYLCASRGSYEQYFGPGTRLTVT.

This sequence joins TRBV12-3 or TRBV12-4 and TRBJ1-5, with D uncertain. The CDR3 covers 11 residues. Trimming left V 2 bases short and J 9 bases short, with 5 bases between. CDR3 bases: TGTGCCAGCAGTTTATTAGGGCCCCAGCATTTT. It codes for CASSLLGPQHF.

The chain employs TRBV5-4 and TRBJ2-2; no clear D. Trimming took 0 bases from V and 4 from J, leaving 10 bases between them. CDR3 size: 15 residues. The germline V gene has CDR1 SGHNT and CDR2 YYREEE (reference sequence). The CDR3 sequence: CASSLDSPVTGELFF. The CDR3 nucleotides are TGTGCCAGCAGCTTGGACAGCCCGGTCACCGGGGAGCTGTTTTTT.

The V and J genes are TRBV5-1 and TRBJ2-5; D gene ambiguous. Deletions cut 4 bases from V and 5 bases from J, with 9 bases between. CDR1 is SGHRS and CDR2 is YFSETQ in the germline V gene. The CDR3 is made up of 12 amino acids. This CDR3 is CASSPGRETQYF. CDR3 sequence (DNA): TGCGCCAGCAGCCCCGGAAGGGAGACCCAGTACTTC.

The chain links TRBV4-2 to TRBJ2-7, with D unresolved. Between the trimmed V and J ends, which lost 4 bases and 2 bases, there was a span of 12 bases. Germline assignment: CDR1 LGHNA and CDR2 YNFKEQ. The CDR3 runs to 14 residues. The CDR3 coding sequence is TGTGCCAGCAGCCCGAGGACGGGTCCCTACGAGCAGTACTTC. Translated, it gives CASSPRTGPYEQYF.

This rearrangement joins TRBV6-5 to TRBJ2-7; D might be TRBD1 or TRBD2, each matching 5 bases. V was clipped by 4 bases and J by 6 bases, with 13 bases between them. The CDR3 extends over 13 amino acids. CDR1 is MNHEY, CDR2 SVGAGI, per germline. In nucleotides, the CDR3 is TGTGCCAGCAGTTGGAGGATGGGGCTCGAGCAGTACTTC. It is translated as CASSWRMGLEQYF.

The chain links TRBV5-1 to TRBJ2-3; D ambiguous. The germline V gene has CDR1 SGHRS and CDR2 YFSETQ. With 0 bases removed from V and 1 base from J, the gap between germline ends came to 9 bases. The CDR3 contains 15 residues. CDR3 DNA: TGCGCCAGCAGCTTGGACATCCCAGGCACAGATACGCAGTATTTT. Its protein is CASSLDIPGTDTQYF.

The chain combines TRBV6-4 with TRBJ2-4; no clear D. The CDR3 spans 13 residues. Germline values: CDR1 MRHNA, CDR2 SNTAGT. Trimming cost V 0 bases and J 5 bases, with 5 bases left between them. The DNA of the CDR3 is TGTGCCAGCAGTGACTCGAGCGAAAACATTCAGTACTTC. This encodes CASSDSSENIQYF.

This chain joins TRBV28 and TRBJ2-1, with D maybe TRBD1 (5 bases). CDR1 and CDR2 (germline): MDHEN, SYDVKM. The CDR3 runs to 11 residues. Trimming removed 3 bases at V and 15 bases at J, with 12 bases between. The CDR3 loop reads CASSFSAGWFF. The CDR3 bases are TGTGCCAGCAGTTTCTCGGCAGGGTGGTTCTTC.